The 8 T cell receptor beta chains below were found in one sample sequenced in a study of blood T cell repertoires in COVID-19. Assay: immunoSEQ multiplex PCR; the TCRdb copy retains only in-frame clones and omits some. The sample includes about 110,000 clones, around 78% of them seen just once. The material sequenced was peripheral blood. The origin of the receptors is a woman aged 55-69 years with acute or convalescent COVID-19.

V is TRBV6-6 and J is TRBJ2-2; D unresolved. Trimming cost V 7 bases and J 5 bases, with 11 bases left between them. The CDR3 contains 13 residues. Germline V gene sequence: CDR1 MNHNY, CDR2 SVGAGI (reference sequence). The CDR3 DNA reads as TGTGCCAGCACCTTACGGAGAACCGGGGAGCTGTTTTTT. This translates into CASTLRRTGELFF.

This clone was counted between two and nine times. V is TRBV10-2 and J is TRBJ2-7; 8 bases agree with TRBD2. This CDR3 region has 13 residues. Trimming took 6 bases from V and 3 from J; bases not matched to a gene: 4. Per the germline V gene, CDR1 is WSHSY and CDR2 is SAAADI. The CDR3 sequence is CASSLRGGYEQYF. The DNA for the CDR3 is TGCGCCAGCAGCCTACGGGGGGGCTACGAGCAGTACTTC.

The V call is TRBV5-6, the J call TRBJ1-2, with 7 bases identical to TRBD1. This CDR3 comprises 13 residues. Germline V gene sequence: CDR1 SGHDT, CDR2 YYEEEE. The V gene end was trimmed by 4 bases and the J gene end by 8 bases; junction bases not matched to a gene: 8. The CDR3 DNA reads as TGTGCCAGCAGCGCGACAGGGTCTCGGGGCTACACCTTC. Its translation: CASSATGSRGYTF.

This clone was found many times. The gene calls are TRBV18 and TRBJ1-1; no definite D call. The V gene's germline CDR1 is KGHSH and CDR2 LQKENI. The length of the CDR3 is 16 residues. V shed 3 bases and J shed 1 base, with 15 bases lying between them. As DNA, the CDR3 is TGTGCCAGCTCACCGTATTCCTTGGCGGCGAACACTGAAGCTTTCTTT. This encodes CASSPYSLAANTEAFF.

The chain carries TRBV29-1 and TRBJ1-2; a weak D match, TRBD1 (5 bases). With 6 bases removed from V and 8 bases from J, the gap between germline ends came to 19 bases. Germline V lookup: CDR1 SQVTM, CDR2 ANQGSEA. The CDR3 is 13 residues long. CDR3 protein: CSVQTLGGEGYTF. The CDR3 nucleotides read TGCAGCGTCCAGACTCTTGGGGGGGAGGGCTACACCTTC.

This chain uses TRBV19 with TRBJ1-3; 8 nucleotides match TRBD1. The V and J ends lost 5 bases and 0 bases, in that order; junction bases with no gene match: 6. The germline V gene has CDR1 LNHDA and CDR2 SQIVND (reference sequence). The CDR3 is made up of 16 amino acids. As DNA, the CDR3 is TGTGCCAGTAGTTCGGGGACAGGCCTCTCTGGAAACACCATATATTTT. Protein: CASSSGTGLSGNTIYF.

This clone was detected only once. CDR3 nucleotides: TGTGCCAGCAGTTACGTACAAGAGACCCAGTACTTC. Translation gives CASSYVQETQYF. The V call is TRBV6-2 or TRBV6-3, the J call TRBJ2-5; D not certain. Between the trimmed V and J ends, which lost 2 bases and 2 bases, there was a span of 3 bases. There are 12 residues in the CDR3. CDR1 and CDR2 from the germline V gene are MNHEY and SVGEGT.

This chain joins TRBV7-3 and TRBJ2-5; 11 nucleotides match TRBD1. Germline CDR1 is SGHTA and CDR2 is FQGTGA. The CDR3 runs to 12 residues. Losses at the gene ends were 5 bases for V and 14 bases for J; bases not matched to a gene: 7. DNA for the CDR3: TGTGCCAGCAGCGCGAATGGACAGGGGGCTTACTTC. The encoded protein is CASSANGQGAYF.